What follows are 18 T cell receptor beta chains derived from one specimen sequenced in a study of patients and donors after allogeneic stem cell transplantation. MiXCR, applied by TCRdb to the RT-PCR reads, yields one record per CDR3 protein. The sample holds over 400,000 distinct CDR3 sequences, about a sixth seen once. The sequenced material came from blood, either unsorted or a sorted T cell fraction (not recorded which). These receptors were obtained from a human donor who was either an allogeneic HSCT recipient or a stem cell or donor lymphocyte infusion donor (not recorded which). It is not recorded whose cells these are; they may come from a transplant donor.

V usage is TRBV5-1 and J usage is TRBJ2-6, with 9 bases aligning to TRBD2. Germline V gene lookup returns CDR1 SGHRS and CDR2 YFSETQ. With V trimmed by 0 bases and J by 0 bases, 7 bases remained unmatched. The CDR3 has 19 residues. The CDR3 sequence is CASSLGFSGGNSGANVLTF. Written as DNA, the CDR3 is TGCGCCAGCAGCTTGGGGTTCAGCGGGGGGAACTCTGGGGCCAACGTCCTGACTTTC.

In this sample, this clonotype turned up a few times. This chain uses TRBV20-1 with TRBJ1-1; D is perhaps TRBD1 (6 bases). CDR3 length: 17 residues. CDR1 and CDR2 from the germline V gene are DFQATT and SNEGSKA (reference sequence). The V gene lost 6 bases and the J gene lost 0 bases, with 23 bases spanning the gap. Here the CDR3 reads CSAAGLPRDMVNTEAFF. The CDR3 DNA follows: TGCAGTGCCGCCGGATTACCCCGGGACATGGTGAACACTGAAGCTTTCTTT.

In its sample, this clonotype was seen a few times. V gene TRBV9 combines with J gene TRBJ1-1, with D unclear. This CDR3 spans 13 amino acids. Germline lookup yields CDR1 SGDLS and CDR2 YYNGEE. Deletions cut 0 bases from V and 3 bases from J, with 6 bases between. The CDR3 protein is CASSVETYTEAFF. In DNA form, the CDR3 reads TGTGCCAGCAGCGTAGAGACCTACACTGAAGCTTTCTTT.

This clonotype was recorded a few times. The gene calls are TRBV6-5 and TRBJ1-2; no clear D. V lost 0 bases and J lost 6, with 17 bases in between. CDR3 length: 16 residues. Germline V gives CDR1 MNHEY, CDR2 SVGAGI. CDR3 amino acids: CASSYSSVTPYDGYTF. The DNA for the CDR3 is TGTGCCAGCAGTTACTCGAGCGTCACCCCTTATGATGGCTACACCTTC.

A word on this clonotype: One junction end disagrees with the germline gene, perhaps due to a read error. V usage is TRBV20-1 and J usage is TRBJ2-1; D remains unclear. The CDR3 contains 15 residues. Germline CDR1 reads DFQATT; CDR2 reads SNEGSKA (reference sequence). The CDR3 is CSVRAGSRSSDEQFF. DNA for the CDR3: TGCAGTGTTAGAGCAGGTAGCCGATCCAGCGATGAGCAGTTCTTC.

Only a few counts were recorded for this clonotype. The V call is TRBV24-1, the J call TRBJ2-2; D is unclear. With 2 bases removed from V and 4 bases from J, the gap between germline ends came to 7 bases. The germline V gene encodes CDR1 KGHDR and CDR2 SFDVKD. This CDR3 spans 14 amino acids. CDR3 region: CATSDSVGTGELFF. The CDR3 DNA sequence: TGTGCCACCAGTGATTCGGTCGGCACCGGGGAGCTGTTTTTT.

This clonotype was found a few times. V and J are TRBV7-2 and TRBJ1-5; D gene unclear. The CDR3 is made up of 16 amino acids. CDR1 is SGHTA, CDR2 FQGNSA, per germline. Trimming removed 0 bases from V and 0 bases from J, with 9 bases in between. The CDR3 protein is CASSLAGTPSNQPQHF. The CDR3 DNA reads as TGTGCCAGCAGCTTAGCGGGCACCCCTAGCAATCAGCCCCAGCATTTT.

This clonotype appeared a few times. V and J are TRBV30 and TRBJ1-1; D gene ambiguous. Germline V gene data show CDR1 as GTSNPN and CDR2 as SVGIG (reference sequence). V was trimmed by 0 bases and J by 2 bases, leaving 4 bases between them. This CDR3 spans 12 amino acids. The CDR3 reads CAWSVRNTEAFF. The CDR3 coding sequence is TGTGCCTGGAGTGTACGTAACACTGAAGCTTTCTTT.

This clonotype occurred a few times. The chain recombines TRBV6-5 with TRBJ2-7; 7 bases are a match to TRBD1. The CDR3 has 15 amino acids. V lost 0 bases, J lost 3 bases, and 5 bases stayed unmatched. CDR1 is MNHEY and CDR2 is SVGAGI in the germline V gene. In nucleotides, the CDR3 is TGTGCCAGCAGTTACTCTACGGGACAGAGCTACGAGCAGTACTTC. Translated, it gives CASSYSTGQSYEQYF.

Only a few counts were recorded for this clonotype. The chain is built from TRBV7-9 and TRBJ1-5; D is unresolved. Deletions cut 2 bases from V and 7 bases from J, with 12 bases between. This CDR3 is 14 amino acids long. CDR1 and CDR2 from the germline V gene are SEHNR and FQNEAQ (reference sequence). CDR3 residues: CASSLTAGSQPQHF. The CDR3 coding sequence is TGTGCCAGCAGCTTAACGGCCGGGAGCCAGCCCCAGCATTTT.

The rearrangement uses TRBV2 and TRBJ2-3; 8 bases are shared with TRBD2. V was clipped by 8 bases and J by 6 bases; unmatched bases: 4. Looked up from germline, CDR1 is SNHLY and CDR2 is FYNNEI. This CDR3 is 12 amino acids long. The CDR3 nucleotides are TGTGCCAGCCGGGAGGGCCGCGATACGCAGTATTTT. Translated: CASREGRDTQYF. Full variable domain (rest looked up from reference TRBV2 and TRBJ2-3): EPEVTQTPSHQVTQMGQEVILRCVPISNHLYFYWYRQILGQKVEFLVSFYNNEISEKSEIFDDQFSVERPDGSNFTLKIRSTKLEDSAMYFCASREGRDTQYFGPGTRLTVL.

This clonotype was counted many times. This chain connects TRBV20-1 to TRBJ1-5; D gene unclear. The CDR3 loop spans 14 amino acids. The germline V gene encodes CDR1 DFQATT and CDR2 SNEGSKA (reference sequence). The V gene lost 2 bases and the J gene lost 0 bases, with 8 bases spanning the gap. As DNA, the CDR3 is TGCAGTGCTAGAAGTGGGTATAGCAATCAGCCCCAGCATTTT. Amino acid sequence: CSARSGYSNQPQHF.

This clonotype was recorded at least ten times. This sequence joins TRBV6-5 and TRBJ2-5, with D perhaps matching TRBD2 (8 bases). The CDR3 is 16 residues long. The germline V gene encodes CDR1 MNHEY and CDR2 SVGAGI. Trimming cost V 1 base and J 2 bases, with 14 bases left between them. The CDR3 DNA reads as TGTGCCAGCAGTTACTTAGCGGGGACAGAGCAAGAGACCCAGTACTTC. Protein sequence: CASSYLAGTEQETQYF.

The count of this clonotype is one. The chain couples TRBV12-3 or TRBV12-4 to TRBJ1-1, with D possibly being TRBD1 (6 bases). V dropped 6 bases and J dropped 7 bases, with 12 bases sitting between them. The CDR3 is made up of 12 amino acids. The chain's CDR3 is CASRGTGYEAFF. In DNA, the CDR3 is TGTGCCAGCAGAGGAACAGGGTATGAAGCTTTCTTT.

This chain uses TRBV7-9 with TRBJ2-1, with 9 bases aligning to TRBD1. The CDR3 length is 15 residues. J was trimmed by 3 bases and V by 5 bases; bases with no gene match: 5. Germline CDR1 is SEHNR and CDR2 is FQNEAQ (reference sequence). In nucleotides, the CDR3 is TGTGCCAGCAGCATGAACAGGGGGCTCTACAATGAGCAGTTCTTC. Encoded protein: CASSMNRGLYNEQFF.

The rearrangement links TRBV11-3 to TRBJ2-1; the match to TRBD2 covers 8 bases. The V and J ends lost 2 bases and 7 bases, in that order; junction bases with no gene match: 10. Germline CDR1 and CDR2: SGHNT and YENEEA. This CDR3 contains 16 residues. CDR3 DNA sequence: TGTGCCAGCAGCTTAATGGGACTAGGCGTGGCTAATGAGCAGTTCTTC. This encodes CASSLMGLGVANEQFF. Supplemented by reference TRBV11-3 and TRBJ2-1, the full variable domain reads EAGVVQSPRYKIIEKKQPVAFWCNPISGHNTLYWYLQNLGQGPELLIRYENEEAVDDSQLPKDRFSAERLKGVDSTLKIQPAELGDSAVYLCASSLMGLGVANEQFFGPGTRLTVL.

This clonotype was observed many times. The rearrangement links TRBV28 to TRBJ2-1; either TRBD1 or TRBD2 may supply D (6 bases each). The germline V gene encodes CDR1 MDHEN and CDR2 SYDVKM. This CDR3 has 16 amino acids. Deletions cut 5 bases from V and 4 bases from J, with 18 bases between. The CDR3 protein is CASSARRGALYNEQFF. As DNA, the CDR3 is TGTGCCAGCAGTGCGCGAAGGGGGGCTTTATACAATGAGCAGTTCTTC.

This clonotype was picked up many times. The CDR3 sequence is CASSPLQGIGTEAFF. CDR3 DNA sequence: TGTGCCAGCTCACCACTCCAAGGGATCGGCACTGAAGCTTTCTTT. The genes are TRBV18 and TRBJ1-1; D is unresolved. This CDR3 is 15 amino acids long. Looked up from germline, CDR1 is KGHSH and CDR2 is LQKENI. V lost 1 base to trimming and J lost 4 bases, with 13 bases between them.